The next 2 T cell receptor beta chains were all read from a single sample in a study of human T cells and chemical hapten exposure. TCRdb reprocessed the RACE reads with MiXCR, giving one entry per CDR3 protein. The sample records under 100,000 distinct CDR3 sequences, around 9.6% being singletons. Time point given: patch test 2, 6 weeks after DPC sensitization. Sample treatment: therapeutic diphenylcyclopropenone sensitization with weekly scalp DPC. The sequencing used whole blood, collected in connection with sensitization to the hapten diphenylcyclopropenone (DPC). Every receptor here comes from a woman in her 30s with alopecia areata. Some clones in this sample may be carry-over from other donors' samples.

This clonotype was observed many times. The V call is TRBV9, the J call TRBJ1-4; 9 bases align to TRBD1. Losses at the gene ends were 3 bases for V and 7 bases for J; bases not matched to a gene: 7. CDR1 and CDR2 (germline): SGDLS, YYNGEE. The CDR3 sequence is 15 residues long. CDR3 sequence: CASSDTGTGTEKLFF. The CDR3 coding sequence is TGTGCCAGCAGCGACACCGGGACAGGGACTGAAAAACTGTTTTTT.

The chain couples TRBV28 to TRBJ1-1; weak D call: TRBD1 (5 bases). This CDR3 has 14 residues. Deletions cut 5 bases from V and 9 bases from J, with 19 bases between. Germline V lookup: CDR1 MDHEN, CDR2 SYDVKM. The CDR3 is CASSRNRDGPQAFF. The DNA for the CDR3 is TGTGCCAGCAGTAGGAACCGGGACGGGCCTCAAGCTTTCTTT. The full variable domain, its missing parts supplied by reference TRBV28 and TRBJ1-1, is DVKVTQSSRYLVKRTGEKVFLECVQDMDHENMFWYRQDPGLGLRLIYFSYDVKMKEKGDIPEGYSVSREKKERFSLILESASTNQTSMYLCASSRNRDGPQAFFGQGTRLTVV.